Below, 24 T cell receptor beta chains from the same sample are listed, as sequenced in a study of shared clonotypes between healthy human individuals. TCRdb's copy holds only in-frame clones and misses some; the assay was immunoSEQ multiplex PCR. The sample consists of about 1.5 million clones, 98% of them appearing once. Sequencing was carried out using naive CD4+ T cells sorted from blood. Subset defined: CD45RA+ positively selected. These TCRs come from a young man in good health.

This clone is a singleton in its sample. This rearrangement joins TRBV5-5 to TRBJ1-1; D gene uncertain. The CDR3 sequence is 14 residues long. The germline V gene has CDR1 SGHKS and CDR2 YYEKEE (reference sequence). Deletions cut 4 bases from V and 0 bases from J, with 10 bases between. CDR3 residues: CASSLSMLNTEAFF. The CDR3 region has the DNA TGTGCCAGCAGCCTTTCCATGCTGAACACTGAAGCTTTCTTT. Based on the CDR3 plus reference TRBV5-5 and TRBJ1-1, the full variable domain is DAGVTQSPTHLIKTRGQQVTLRCSPISGHKSVSWYQQVLGQGPQFIFQYYEKEERGRGNFPDRFSARQFPNYSSELNVNALLLGDSALYLCASSLSMLNTEAFFGQGTRLTVV.

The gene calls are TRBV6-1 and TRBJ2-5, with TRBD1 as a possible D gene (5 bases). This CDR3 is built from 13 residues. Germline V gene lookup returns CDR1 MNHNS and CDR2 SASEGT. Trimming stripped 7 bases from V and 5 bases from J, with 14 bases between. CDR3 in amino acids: CASTVRVGETQYF. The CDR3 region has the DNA TGTGCCAGCACCGTCAGGGTTGGGGAGACCCAGTACTTC.

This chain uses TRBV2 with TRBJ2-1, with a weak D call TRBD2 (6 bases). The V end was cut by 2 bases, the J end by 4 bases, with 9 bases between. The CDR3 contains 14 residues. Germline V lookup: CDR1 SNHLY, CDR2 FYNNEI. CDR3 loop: CASSERDWYNEQFF. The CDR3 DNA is TGTGCCAGCAGTGAACGGGACTGGTACAATGAGCAGTTCTTC.

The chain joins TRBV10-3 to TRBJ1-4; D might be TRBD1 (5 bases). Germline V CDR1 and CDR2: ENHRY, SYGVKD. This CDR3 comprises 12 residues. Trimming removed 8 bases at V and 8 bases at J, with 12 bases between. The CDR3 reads CAISQQEEKLFF. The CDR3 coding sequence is TGTGCCATCTCCCAACAGGAGGAAAAACTGTTTTTT.

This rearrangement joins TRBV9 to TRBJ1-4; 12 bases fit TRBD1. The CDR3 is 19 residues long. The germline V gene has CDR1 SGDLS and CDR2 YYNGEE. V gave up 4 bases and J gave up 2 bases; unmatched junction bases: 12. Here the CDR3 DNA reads TGTGCCAGCAGCCGTCACGGGACAGGGGGCGGATGGACTAATGAAAAACTGTTTTTT. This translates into CASSRHGTGGGWTNEKLFF.

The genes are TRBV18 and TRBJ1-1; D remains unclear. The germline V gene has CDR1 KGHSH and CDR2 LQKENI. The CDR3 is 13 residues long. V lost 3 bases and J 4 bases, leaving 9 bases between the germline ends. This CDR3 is CASSPPYGTEAFF. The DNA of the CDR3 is TGTGCCAGCTCACCTCCCTACGGCACTGAAGCTTTCTTT.

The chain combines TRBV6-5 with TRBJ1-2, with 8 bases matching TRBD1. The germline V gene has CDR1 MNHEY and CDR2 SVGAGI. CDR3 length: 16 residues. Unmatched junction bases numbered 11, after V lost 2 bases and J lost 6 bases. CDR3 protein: CASSYLGQGGVNGYTF. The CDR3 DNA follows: TGTGCCAGCAGTTACCTAGGACAGGGCGGCGTAAATGGCTACACCTTC.

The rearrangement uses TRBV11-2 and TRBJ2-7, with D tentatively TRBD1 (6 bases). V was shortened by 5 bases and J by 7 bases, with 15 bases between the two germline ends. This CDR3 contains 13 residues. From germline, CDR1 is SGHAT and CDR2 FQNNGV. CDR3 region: CASSHPRGWEQYF. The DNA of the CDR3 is TGTGCCAGCAGCCACCCCAGGGGCTGGGAGCAGTACTTC. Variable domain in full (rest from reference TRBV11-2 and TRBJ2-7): EAGVAQSPRYKIIEKRQSVAFWCNPISGHATLYWYQQILGQGPKLLIQFQNNGVVDDSQLPKDRFSAERLKGVDSTLKIQPAKLEDSAVYLCASSHPRGWEQYFGPGTRLTVT.

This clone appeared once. This chain's CDR3 is CASNLNSGSKTQYF. The CDR3 DNA is TGTGCCAGCAACCTTAATAGCGGGAGCAAGACCCAGTACTTC. V is TRBV28 and J is TRBJ2-5, with 9 bases aligning to TRBD2. The ends lost 7 bases at V and 6 bases at J; junction bases unmatched: 9. This CDR3 is 14 amino acids long. CDR1 is MDHEN and CDR2 is SYDVKM in the germline V gene. The complete variable domain, with remaining parts taken from reference TRBV28 and TRBJ2-5, reads DVKVTQSSRYLVKRTGEKVFLECVQDMDHENMFWYRQDPGLGLRLIYFSYDVKMKEKGDIPEGYSVSREKKERFSLILESASTNQTSMYLCASNLNSGSKTQYFGPGTRLLVL.

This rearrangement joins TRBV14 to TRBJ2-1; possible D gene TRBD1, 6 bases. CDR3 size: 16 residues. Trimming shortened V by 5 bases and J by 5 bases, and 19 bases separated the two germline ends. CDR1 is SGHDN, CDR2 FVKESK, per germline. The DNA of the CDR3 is TGTGCCAGCAGCAGGTGGGGGCAGGGTCGTAACAATGAGCAGTTCTTC. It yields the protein CASSRWGQGRNNEQFF.

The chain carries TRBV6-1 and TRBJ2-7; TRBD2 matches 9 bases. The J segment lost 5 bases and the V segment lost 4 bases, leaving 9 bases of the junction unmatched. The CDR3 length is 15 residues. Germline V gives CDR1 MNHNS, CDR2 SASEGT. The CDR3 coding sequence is TGTGCCAGCAGTGGAATCCTAGCGGGAACTGACGAGCAGTACTTC. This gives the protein CASSGILAGTDEQYF.

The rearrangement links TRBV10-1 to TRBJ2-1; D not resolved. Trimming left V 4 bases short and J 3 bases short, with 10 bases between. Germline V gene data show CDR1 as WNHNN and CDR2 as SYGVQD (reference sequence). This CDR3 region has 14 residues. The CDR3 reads CASSARLSYNEQFF. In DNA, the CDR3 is TGCGCCAGCAGTGCGAGATTAAGCTACAATGAGCAGTTCTTC.

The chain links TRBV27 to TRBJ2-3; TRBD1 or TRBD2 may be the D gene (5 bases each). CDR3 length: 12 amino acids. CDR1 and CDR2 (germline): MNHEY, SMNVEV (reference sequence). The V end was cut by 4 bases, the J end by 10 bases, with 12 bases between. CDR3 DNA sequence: TGTGCCAGCAGTTCCCAAGGGGACCCGCAGTATTTT. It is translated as CASSSQGDPQYF.

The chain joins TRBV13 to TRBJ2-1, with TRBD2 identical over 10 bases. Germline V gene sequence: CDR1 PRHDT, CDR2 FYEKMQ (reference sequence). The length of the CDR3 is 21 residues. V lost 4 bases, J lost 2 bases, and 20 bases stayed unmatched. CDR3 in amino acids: CASSSRVSVESGRETYNEQFF. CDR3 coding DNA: TGTGCCAGCAGCTCTAGAGTGTCGGTGGAAAGCGGGAGGGAAACCTACAATGAGCAGTTCTTC.

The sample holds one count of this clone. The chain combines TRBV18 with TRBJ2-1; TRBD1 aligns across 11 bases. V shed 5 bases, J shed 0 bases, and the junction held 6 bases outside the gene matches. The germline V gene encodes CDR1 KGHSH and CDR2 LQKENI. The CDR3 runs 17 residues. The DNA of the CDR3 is TGTGCCAGCTCATGGACAGGGGGCTCTGGCTCCTACAATGAGCAGTTCTTC. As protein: CASSWTGGSGSYNEQFF.

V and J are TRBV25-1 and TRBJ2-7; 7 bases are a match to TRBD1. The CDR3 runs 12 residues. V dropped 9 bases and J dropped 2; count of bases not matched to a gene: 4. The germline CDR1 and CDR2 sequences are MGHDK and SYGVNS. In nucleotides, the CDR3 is TGTGCCAGTGGACAGGCCCCCTACGAGCAGTACTTC. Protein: CASGQAPYEQYF.

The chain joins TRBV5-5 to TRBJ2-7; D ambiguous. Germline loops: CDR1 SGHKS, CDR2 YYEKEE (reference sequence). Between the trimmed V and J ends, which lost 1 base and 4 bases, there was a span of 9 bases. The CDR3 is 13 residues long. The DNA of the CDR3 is TGTGCCAGCAGCTTGCGGCCCGGATACGAGCAGTACTTC. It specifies CASSLRPGYEQYF.

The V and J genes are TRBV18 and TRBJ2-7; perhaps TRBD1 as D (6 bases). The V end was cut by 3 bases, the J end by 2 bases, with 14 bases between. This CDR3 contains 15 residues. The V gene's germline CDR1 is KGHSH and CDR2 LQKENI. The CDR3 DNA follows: TGTGCCAGCTCACCGACCAGGGGAACAGCCTACGAGCAGTACTTC. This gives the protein CASSPTRGTAYEQYF.

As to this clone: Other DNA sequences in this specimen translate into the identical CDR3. The CDR3 loop reads CASSPGTSGRAGEQYF. The CDR3 nucleotides read TGTGCCAGCTCACCAGGGACTAGCGGGAGGGCCGGGGAGCAGTACTTC. This chain uses TRBV18 with TRBJ2-7; 16 bases agree with TRBD2. The J segment lost 7 bases and the V segment lost 2 bases, leaving 5 bases of the junction unmatched. CDR1 is KGHSH and CDR2 is LQKENI in the germline V gene. The CDR3 is made up of 16 amino acids.

In DNA form, the CDR3 reads TGCGCCAGCAGCTTGGCCCAGGACCCACTCACAGATACGCAGTATTTT. Residues: CASSLAQDPLTDTQYF. This chain connects TRBV5-1 to TRBJ2-3; D unresolved. The CDR3 is 16 amino acids. The ends were cut back, 0 bases at V and 2 bases at J, with 13 bases in the middle. Germline V gene data show CDR1 as SGHRS and CDR2 as YFSETQ.

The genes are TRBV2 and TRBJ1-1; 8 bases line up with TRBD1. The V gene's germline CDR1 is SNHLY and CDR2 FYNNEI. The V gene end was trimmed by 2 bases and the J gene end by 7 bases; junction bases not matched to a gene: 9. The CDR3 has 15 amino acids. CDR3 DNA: TGTGCCAGCAGTGAACAGGGGGCGGGGTTGGTTGAAGCTTTCTTT. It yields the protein CASSEQGAGLVEAFF.

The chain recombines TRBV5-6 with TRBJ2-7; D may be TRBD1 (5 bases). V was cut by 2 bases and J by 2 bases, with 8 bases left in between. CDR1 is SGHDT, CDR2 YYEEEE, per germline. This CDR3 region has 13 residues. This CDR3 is CASSLRQTYEQYF. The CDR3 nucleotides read TGTGCCAGCAGCTTACGACAGACCTACGAGCAGTACTTC.

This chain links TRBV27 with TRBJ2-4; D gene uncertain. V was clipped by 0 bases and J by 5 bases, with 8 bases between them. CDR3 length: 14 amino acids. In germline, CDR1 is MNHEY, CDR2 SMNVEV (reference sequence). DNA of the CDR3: TGTGCCAGCAGTTTATCGAAGGCCCAAAACATTCAGTACTTC. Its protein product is CASSLSKAQNIQYF.

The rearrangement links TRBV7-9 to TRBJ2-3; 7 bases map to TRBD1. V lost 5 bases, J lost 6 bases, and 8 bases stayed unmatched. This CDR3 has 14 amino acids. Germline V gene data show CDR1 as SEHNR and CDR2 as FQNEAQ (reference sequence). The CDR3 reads CASSPADRADTQYF. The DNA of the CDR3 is TGTGCCAGCAGCCCAGCTGACAGGGCCGATACGCAGTATTTT.